One and the same sample provided the 3 T cell receptor beta chains below, sequenced in a study of T-cell memory formation after mild COVID-19. TCRdb recomputed calls from the 5' RACE reads with MiXCR, one row per CDR3 protein. This sample carries approximately 260,000 distinct CDR3 sequences, 16% of them seen once, and the ten largest clones take more than 20%. The specimen sequenced was PBMCs or a T cell subset sorted from them (not recorded which). These receptors were taken from a man between 18 and 35 years old who had mild COVID-19 (a few samples of this study predate the infection). Cell type and time point are not known.

This clonotype was seen a handful of times. The chain combines TRBV7-3 with TRBJ2-2; D uncertain. The CDR3 is 14 amino acids. CDR1 is SGHTA, CDR2 FQGTGA, per germline. With 3 bases removed from V and 0 bases from J, the gap between germline ends came to 5 bases. The CDR3 region is CASSLSSNTGELFF. DNA for the CDR3: TGTGCCAGCAGCTTGTCCTCGAACACCGGGGAGCTGTTTTTT.

This clonotype appeared once. The CDR3 nucleotides are TGTGCCAGCAGTTCACTGCAAGCGGGGGGCACAGATACGCAGTATTTT. The encoded protein is CASSSLQAGGTDTQYF. The V call is TRBV7-3, the J call TRBJ2-3, with 8 bases identical to TRBD2. J gave up 1 base and V 6 bases, and 9 bases lay outside the gene matches. CDR3 length: 16 amino acids. From germline, CDR1 is SGHTA and CDR2 FQGTGA.

The V call is TRBV12-3 or TRBV12-4, the J call TRBJ1-1; no firm D call. V lost 5 bases to trimming and J lost 8 bases, with 15 bases between them. This CDR3 region has 13 residues. The CDR3, as DNA: TGTGCCAGCAGTCGAGTCGAGAAGTTGGAAGCTTTCTTT. This gives the protein CASSRVEKLEAFF.